A single T cell receptor beta chain is shown here with its context. The sample originates from a study of patients and donors after allogeneic stem cell transplantation. TCRdb reanalysed the RT-PCR reads using MiXCR and keeps one entry per CDR3 protein. The sample lists approximately 1,600 distinct CDR3 sequences, approximately 17% occurring once. Trimming took off 0 bases at V and 4 bases at J, with 4 bases between the two ends. The CDR3 is made up of 13 amino acids. Germline V gives CDR1 SGHAT, CDR2 FQNNGV. This sequence originates from a human donor who was either an allogeneic HSCT recipient or a stem cell or donor lymphocyte infusion donor (not recorded which). It is not recorded whose cells these are; they may come from a transplant donor. Sequences were obtained from blood, either unsorted or a sorted T cell fraction (not recorded which). The rearrangement links TRBV11-2 to TRBJ2-1; D unresolved. The CDR3 bases are TGTGCCAGCAGCTTAGACGGTTACAATGAGCAGTTCTTC. Translating it yields CASSLDGYNEQFF.